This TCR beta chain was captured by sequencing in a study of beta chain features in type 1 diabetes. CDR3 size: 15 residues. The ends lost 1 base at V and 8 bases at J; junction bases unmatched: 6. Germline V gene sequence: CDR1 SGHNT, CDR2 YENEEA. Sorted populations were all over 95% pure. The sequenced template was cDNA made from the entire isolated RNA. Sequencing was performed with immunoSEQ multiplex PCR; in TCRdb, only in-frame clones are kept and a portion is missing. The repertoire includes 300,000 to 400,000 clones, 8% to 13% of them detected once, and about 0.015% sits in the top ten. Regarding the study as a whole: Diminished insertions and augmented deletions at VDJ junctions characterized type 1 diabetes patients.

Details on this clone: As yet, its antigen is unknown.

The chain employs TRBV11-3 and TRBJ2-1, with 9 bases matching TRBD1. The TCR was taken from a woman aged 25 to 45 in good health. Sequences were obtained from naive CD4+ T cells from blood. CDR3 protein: CASSLAGTGRDEQFF. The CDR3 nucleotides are TGTGCCAGCAGCTTAGCCGGGACAGGGCGGGATGAGCAGTTCTTC.